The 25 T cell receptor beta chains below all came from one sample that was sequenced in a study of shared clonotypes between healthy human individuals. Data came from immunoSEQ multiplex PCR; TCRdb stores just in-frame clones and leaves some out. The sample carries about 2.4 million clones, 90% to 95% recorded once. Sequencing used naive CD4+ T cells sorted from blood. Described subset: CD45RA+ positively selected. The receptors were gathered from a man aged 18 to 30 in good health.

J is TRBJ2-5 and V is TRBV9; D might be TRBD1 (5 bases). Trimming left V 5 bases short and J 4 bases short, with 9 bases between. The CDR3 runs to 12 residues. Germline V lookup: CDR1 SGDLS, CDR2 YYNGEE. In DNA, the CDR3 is TGTGCCAGCAGTAGGGGTTTAGAGACCCAGTACTTC. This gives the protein CASSRGLETQYF.

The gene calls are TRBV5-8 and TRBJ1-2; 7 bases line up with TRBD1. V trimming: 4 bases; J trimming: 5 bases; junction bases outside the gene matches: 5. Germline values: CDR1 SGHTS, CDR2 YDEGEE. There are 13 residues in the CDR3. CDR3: CASSRGQMYGYTF. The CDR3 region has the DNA TGTGCCAGCAGCCGGGGACAGATGTATGGCTACACCTTC.

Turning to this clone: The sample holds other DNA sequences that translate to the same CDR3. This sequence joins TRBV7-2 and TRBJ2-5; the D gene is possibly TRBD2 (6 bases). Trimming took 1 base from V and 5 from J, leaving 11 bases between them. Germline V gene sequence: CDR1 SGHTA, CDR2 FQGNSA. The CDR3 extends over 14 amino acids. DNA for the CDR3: TGTGCCAGCAGCTTAGGGTTAGGAGGGGAGACCCAGTACTTC. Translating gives CASSLGLGGETQYF.

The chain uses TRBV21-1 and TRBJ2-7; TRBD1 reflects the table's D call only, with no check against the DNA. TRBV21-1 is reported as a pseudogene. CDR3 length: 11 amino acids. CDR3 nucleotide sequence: TGTGCCAGCGAAGGGGGATACGAGCAGTACTTC. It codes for CASEGGYEQYF.

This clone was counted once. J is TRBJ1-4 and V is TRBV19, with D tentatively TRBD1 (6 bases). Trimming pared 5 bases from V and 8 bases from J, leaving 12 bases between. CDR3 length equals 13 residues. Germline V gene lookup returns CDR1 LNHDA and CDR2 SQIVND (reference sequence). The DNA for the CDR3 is TGTGCCAGTAGTCAGGGGACTCAGGAAAAACTGTTTTTT. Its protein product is CASSQGTQEKLFF. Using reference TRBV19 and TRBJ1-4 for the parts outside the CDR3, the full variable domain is DGGITQSPKYLFRKEGQNVTLSCEQNLNHDAMYWYRQDPGQGLRLIYYSQIVNDFQKGDIAEGYSVSREKKESFPLTVTSAQKNPTAFYLCASSQGTQEKLFFGSGTQLSVL.

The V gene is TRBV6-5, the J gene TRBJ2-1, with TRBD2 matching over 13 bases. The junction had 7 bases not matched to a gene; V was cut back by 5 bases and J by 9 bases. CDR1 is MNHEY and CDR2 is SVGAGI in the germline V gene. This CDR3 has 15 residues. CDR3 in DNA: TGTGCCAGCAGTACTAGCGGGAGGGCCGTCGGTGAGCAGTTCTTC. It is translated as CASSTSGRAVGEQFF.

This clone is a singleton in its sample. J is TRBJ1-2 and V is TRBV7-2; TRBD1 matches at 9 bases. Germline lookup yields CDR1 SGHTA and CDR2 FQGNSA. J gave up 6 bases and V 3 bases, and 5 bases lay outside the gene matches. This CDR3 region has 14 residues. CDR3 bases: TGTGCCAGCAGCTTCCGGGACAGGGACAATGGCTACACCTTC. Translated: CASSFRDRDNGYTF.

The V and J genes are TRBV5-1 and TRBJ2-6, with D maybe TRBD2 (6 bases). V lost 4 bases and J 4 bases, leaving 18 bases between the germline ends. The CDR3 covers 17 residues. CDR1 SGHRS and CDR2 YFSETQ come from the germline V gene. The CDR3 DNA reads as TGCGCCAGCAGCCCGGGAGCCTCTAGCCCCGGGGCCAACGTCCTGACTTTC. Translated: CASSPGASSPGANVLTF. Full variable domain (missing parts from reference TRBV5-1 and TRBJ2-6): KAGVTQTPRYLIKTRGQQVTLSCSPISGHRSVSWYQQTPGQGLQFLFEYFSETQRNKGNFPGRFSGRQFSNSRSEMNVSTLELGDSALYLCASSPGASSPGANVLTFGAGSRLTVL.

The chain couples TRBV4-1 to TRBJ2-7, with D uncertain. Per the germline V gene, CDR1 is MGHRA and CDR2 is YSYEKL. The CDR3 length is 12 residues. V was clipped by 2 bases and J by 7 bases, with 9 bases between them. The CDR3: CASSQTVAEQYF. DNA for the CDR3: TGCGCCAGCAGCCAAACGGTTGCTGAGCAGTACTTC.

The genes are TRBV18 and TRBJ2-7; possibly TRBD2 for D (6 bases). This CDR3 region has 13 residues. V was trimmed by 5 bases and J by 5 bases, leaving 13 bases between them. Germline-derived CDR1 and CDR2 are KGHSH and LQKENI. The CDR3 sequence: CASSAGRMHEQYF. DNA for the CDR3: TGTGCCAGCTCAGCGGGACGGATGCACGAGCAGTACTTC.

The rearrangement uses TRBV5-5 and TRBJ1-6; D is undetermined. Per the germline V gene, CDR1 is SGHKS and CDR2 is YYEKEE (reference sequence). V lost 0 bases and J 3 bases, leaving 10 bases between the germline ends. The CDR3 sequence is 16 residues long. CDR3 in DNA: TGTGCCAGCAGCTTGGGCGACAAGGGCTATAATTCACCCCTCCACTTT. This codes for CASSLGDKGYNSPLHF.

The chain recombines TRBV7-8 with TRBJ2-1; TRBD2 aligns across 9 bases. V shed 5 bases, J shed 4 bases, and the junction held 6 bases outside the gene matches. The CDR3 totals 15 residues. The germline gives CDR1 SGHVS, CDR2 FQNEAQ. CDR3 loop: CASSRSGGGYNEQFF. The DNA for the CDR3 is TGTGCCAGCAGCCGTAGCGGGGGAGGGTACAATGAGCAGTTCTTC.

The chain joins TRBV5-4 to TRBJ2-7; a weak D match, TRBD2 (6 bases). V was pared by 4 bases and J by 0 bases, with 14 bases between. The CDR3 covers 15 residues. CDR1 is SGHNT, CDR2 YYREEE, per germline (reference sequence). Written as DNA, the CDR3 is TGTGCCAGCAGCCTCCGGGACTTGAGCTCCTACGAGCAGTACTTC. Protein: CASSLRDLSSYEQYF.

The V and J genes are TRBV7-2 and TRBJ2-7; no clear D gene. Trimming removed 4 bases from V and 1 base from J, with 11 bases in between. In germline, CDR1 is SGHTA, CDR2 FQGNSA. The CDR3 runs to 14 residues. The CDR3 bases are TGTGCCAGCAGCTATCGTGCCCTGTCCTACGAGCAGTACTTC. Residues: CASSYRALSYEQYF.

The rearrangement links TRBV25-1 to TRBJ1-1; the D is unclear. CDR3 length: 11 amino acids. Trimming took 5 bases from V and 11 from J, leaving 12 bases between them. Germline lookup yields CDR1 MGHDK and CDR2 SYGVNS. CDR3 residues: CASSPGVIAFF. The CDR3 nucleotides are TGTGCCAGCAGTCCCGGGGTTATTGCTTTCTTT.

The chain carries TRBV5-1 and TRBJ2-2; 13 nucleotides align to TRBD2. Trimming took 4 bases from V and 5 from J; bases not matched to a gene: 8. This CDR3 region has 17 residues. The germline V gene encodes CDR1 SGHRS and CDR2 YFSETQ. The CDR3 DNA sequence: TGCGCCAGCAGCCCGCCGGGACTAGCGGGACAGACCGGGGAGCTGTTTTTT. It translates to CASSPPGLAGQTGELFF.

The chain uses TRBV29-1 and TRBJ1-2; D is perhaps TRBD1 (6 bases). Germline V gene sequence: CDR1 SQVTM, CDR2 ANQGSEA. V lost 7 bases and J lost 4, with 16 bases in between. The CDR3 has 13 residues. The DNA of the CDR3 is TGCAGCGCGGCGGGGGACACGACCTATGGCTACACCTTC. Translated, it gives CSAAGDTTYGYTF.

The CDR3 loop reads CASSLGSGAVVETQYF. Written as DNA, the CDR3 is TGTGCCAGCAGCTTAGGCTCAGGGGCAGTTGTGGAGACCCAGTACTTC. The gene calls are TRBV5-4 and TRBJ2-5, with D possibly matching TRBD1 (6 bases). This CDR3 is built from 16 residues. Deletions cut 2 bases from V and 5 bases from J, with 19 bases between. Germline values: CDR1 SGHNT, CDR2 YYREEE (reference sequence).

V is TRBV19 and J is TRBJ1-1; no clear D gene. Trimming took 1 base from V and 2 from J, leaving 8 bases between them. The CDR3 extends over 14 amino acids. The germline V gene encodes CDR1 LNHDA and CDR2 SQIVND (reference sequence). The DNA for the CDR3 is TGTGCCAGTAGTATAGCCCGAAGTAACACTGAAGCTTTCTTT. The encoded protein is CASSIARSNTEAFF.

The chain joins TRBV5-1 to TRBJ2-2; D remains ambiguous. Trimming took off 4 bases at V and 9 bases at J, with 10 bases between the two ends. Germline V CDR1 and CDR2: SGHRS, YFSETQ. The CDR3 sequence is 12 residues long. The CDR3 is CASSPTRRELFF. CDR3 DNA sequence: TGCGCCAGCAGCCCCACCCGTAGGGAGCTGTTTTTT.

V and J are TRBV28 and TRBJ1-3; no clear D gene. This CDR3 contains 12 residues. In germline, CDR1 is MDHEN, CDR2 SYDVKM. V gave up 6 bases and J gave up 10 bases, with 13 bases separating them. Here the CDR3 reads CASSDNRLTIYF. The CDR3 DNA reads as TGTGCCAGCAGCGATAATAGGTTAACCATATATTTT.

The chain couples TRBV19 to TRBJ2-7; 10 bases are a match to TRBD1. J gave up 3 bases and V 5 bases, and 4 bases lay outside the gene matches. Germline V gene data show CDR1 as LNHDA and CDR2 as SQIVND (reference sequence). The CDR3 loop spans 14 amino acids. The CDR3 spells CASSPGTGVYEQYF. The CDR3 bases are TGTGCCAGTAGTCCGGGGACAGGGGTCTACGAGCAGTACTTC.

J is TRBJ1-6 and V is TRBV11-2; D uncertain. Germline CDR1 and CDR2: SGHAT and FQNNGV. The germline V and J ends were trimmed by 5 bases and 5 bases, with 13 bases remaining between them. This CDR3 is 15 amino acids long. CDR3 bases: TGTGCCAGCAGCCCATCGGACGCAGATAATTCACCCCTCCACTTT. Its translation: CASSPSDADNSPLHF.

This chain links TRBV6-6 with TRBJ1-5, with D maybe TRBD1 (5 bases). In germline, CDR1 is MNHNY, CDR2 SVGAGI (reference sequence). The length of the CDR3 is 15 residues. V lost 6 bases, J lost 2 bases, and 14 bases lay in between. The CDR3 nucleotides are TGTGCCAGCAGGGGGGAGGGGCAGGGCAATCAGCCCCAGCATTTT. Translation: CASRGEGQGNQPQHF.

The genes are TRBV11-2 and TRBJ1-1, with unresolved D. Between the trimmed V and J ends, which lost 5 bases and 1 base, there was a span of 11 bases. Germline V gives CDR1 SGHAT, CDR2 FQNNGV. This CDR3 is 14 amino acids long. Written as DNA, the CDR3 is TGTGCCAGCAGCACCCAGATGGGGAACACTGAAGCTTTCTTT. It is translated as CASSTQMGNTEAFF.